This T cell receptor beta chain emerged from a study of Siglec-9 on CD8 T cells in melanoma (dated by TCRdb to between 2017 and 2020). Concerning the study at large: The study investigated Siglec-9 expression on CD8+ T cells and the role of Siglec-9 in regulating T cells in the melanoma tumor microenvironment.

What the authors observed across the whole study: According to the reported findings, Siglec-9 marked and regulated a subset of effector memory CD8+ T cells that seemed to build up inside melanoma tumors.

About this clone: There is no known antigen for this receptor. It has no much larger one-base neighbor in the sample; base qualities were not kept.

The method was the immunoSEQ multiplex PCR assay. TCRdb mirrors the immuneACCESS table, restricted to in-frame sequences. Some clones are absent from its copies; in checked studies, under half trace to an unresolved V gene, and the reason for the others is unknown. Counted in this sample were 36,000 or so clones; approximately 83% of them appeared once. The top ten clonotypes cover approximately 2% of the sample. Including the terminal cysteine and phenylalanine, the CDR3 comprises 16 residues. Kept here is only the CDR3 DNA, which spans 48 bases and is read in frame from base 1. V is pruned by 1 base and J by 5 bases, leaving 9 bases of the junction without a gene match. The germline V gene encodes CDR1 LNHDA and CDR2 SQIVND (reference sequence).

This receptor was obtained from a human donor in good health. This chain is built from TRBV19 and TRBJ2-7; 9 central bases correspond to TRBD1. The sequenced material came from Siglec-9- CD8+ T cells sorted from blood. The cell subset or site label on this specimen signifies: CD8 T cells lacking Siglec-9. The bases read TGTGCCAGTAGTATAGGGTGGACAGGGGTGAAACACGAGCAGTACTTC. Translated, it gives CASSIGWTGVKHEQYF.